The entry below describes one TCR beta chain. Patients in Seattle were enrolled during active infection, then followed longitudinally. The germline CDR1 and CDR2 sequences are KGHSH and LQKENI. V lost 5 bases, J lost 1 base, and 3 bases stayed unmatched. This CDR3 region has 14 residues. Profiled with immunoSEQ multiplex PCR; TCRdb holds only in-frame clones, not every one. In the table there are 60,000 to 90,000 clones, roughly 81% of which are singletons. This record belongs to a study of blood T cell repertoires in COVID-19. The source of this sequence is a man aged 60 to 75 with COVID-19, enrolled during active disease. Sequencing was performed on peripheral blood. The chain couples TRBV18 to TRBJ1-1; 8 positions agree with TRBD1. For the CDR3, the DNA is TGTGCCAGCTCAACAGGGACAGGGAACACTGAAGCTTTCTTT. Its translation: CASSTGTGNTEAFF.